These 20 T cell receptor beta chains were sequenced from one sample in a study of blood T cell repertoires in COVID-19. Profiling relied on immunoSEQ multiplex PCR, and the TCRdb table lists in-frame clones only, not all of them. The sample has 110,000 or so clones, 87% seen once. The sequencing input was peripheral blood. The receptors stem from a woman between 50 and 59 years old with acute or convalescent COVID-19.

The chain employs TRBV5-1 and TRBJ1-2, with TRBD1 identical over 9 bases. Germline V gene sequence: CDR1 SGHRS, CDR2 YFSETQ. J was trimmed by 0 bases and V by 4 bases; bases with no gene match: 10. The CDR3 has 17 amino acids. DNA for the CDR3: TGCGCCAGCAGCCCCGGGACAGGGAGTCCCTCTAACTATGGCTACACCTTC. Translated, it gives CASSPGTGSPSNYGYTF.

The chain uses TRBV7-2 and TRBJ2-2, with 8 positions matching TRBD2. Germline V gene lookup returns CDR1 SGHTA and CDR2 FQGNSA. The CDR3 spans 17 residues. Trimming cost V 7 bases and J 7 bases; bases outside gene matches: 17. Written as DNA, the CDR3 is TGTGCCAGCACCCTAACTATATGGGCGGGAGGAGACGGGGAGCTGTTTTTT. Protein: CASTLTIWAGGDGELFF.

The rearrangement uses TRBV2 and TRBJ2-2; TRBD1 agrees at 8 bases. V lost 6 bases and J lost 6; bases outside the gene matches: 6. The CDR3 contains 14 residues. Looked up from germline, CDR1 is SNHLY and CDR2 is FYNNEI. As DNA, the CDR3 is TGTGCCAGCAGCGTACAGGGGGACGCCGGGGAGCTGTTTTTT. It yields the protein CASSVQGDAGELFF. The entire variable domain, with the rest obtained from reference TRBV2 and TRBJ2-2, is as follows: EPEVTQTPSHQVTQMGQEVILRCVPISNHLYFYWYRQILGQKVEFLVSFYNNEISEKSEIFDDQFSVERPDGSNFTLKIRSTKLEDSAMYFCASSVQGDAGELFFGEGSRLTVL.

This chain uses TRBV2 with TRBJ2-1, with TRBD2 identical over 8 bases. The CDR3 runs 15 residues. V was pared by 7 bases and J by 0 bases, with 5 bases of the junction left unmatched. Germline values: CDR1 SNHLY, CDR2 FYNNEI. The CDR3 sequence: CASTDLAGSYNEQFF. CDR3 DNA: TGTGCCAGCACGGACCTAGCGGGCTCCTACAATGAGCAGTTCTTC.

With regard to this clone: The junction and the germline gene differ at one end; a read error may be behind it. The gene calls are TRBV6-5 and TRBJ1-2, with D maybe TRBD1 (5 bases). Germline CDR1 reads MNHEY; CDR2 reads SVGAGI. The CDR3 is 11 residues long. DNA of the CDR3: TGTGCCAGCAGTTACTCAGAGACAGTATTCTTC. Translation gives CASSYSETVFF.

The rearrangement uses TRBV10-3 and TRBJ2-2, with D maybe TRBD2 (5 bases). The V end was cut by 6 bases, the J end by 3 bases, with 14 bases between. CDR3 length equals 15 residues. CDR1 is ENHRY and CDR2 is SYGVKD in the germline V gene. The CDR3 DNA follows: TGTGCCATCAGGGAGGACTCCCCTTACACCGGGGAGCTGTTTTTT. Translation: CAIREDSPYTGELFF.

This chain uses TRBV21-1 with TRBJ1-1. TRBV21-1 is given as a pseudogene. The CDR3 loop spans 15 amino acids. The CDR3 nucleotides read TGTGCCAGCAGCCCGTTCAACGGGAAGGGCACTGAAGCTTTCTTT. It is translated as CASSPFNGKGTEAFF.

This chain uses TRBV19 with TRBJ2-1; TRBD2 might be the D (5 bases). The germline gives CDR1 LNHDA, CDR2 SQIVND (reference sequence). With 4 bases removed from V and 5 bases from J, the gap between germline ends came to 15 bases. The CDR3 extends over 15 amino acids. The chain's CDR3 is CASSSTRARNNEQFF. The CDR3 DNA reads as TGTGCCAGTAGTAGCACGCGGGCTCGGAACAATGAGCAGTTCTTC.

The genes are TRBV30 and TRBJ1-1, with D possibly TRBD1 on 6 matching bases. The CDR3 contains 12 residues. The V end was cut by 1 base, the J end by 11 bases, with 14 bases between. CDR1 and CDR2 from the germline V gene are GTSNPN and SVGIG (reference sequence). The CDR3, as DNA: TGTGCCTGGAGTGCCGGGGGGGCAGGTGCTTTCTTT. Protein sequence: CAWSAGGAGAFF.

The chain joins TRBV30 to TRBJ1-1; the D is unclear. Germline CDR1 and CDR2: GTSNPN and SVGIG (reference sequence). V lost 5 bases and J 0 bases, leaving 19 bases between the germline ends. The CDR3 has 16 amino acids. The CDR3 spells CAWGGREYFLNTEAFF. The CDR3 bases are TGTGCCTGGGGTGGAAGGGAGTATTTCTTGAACACTGAAGCTTTCTTT.

The chain carries TRBV27 and TRBJ2-3, with TRBD1 matching over 10 bases. The CDR3 consists of 15 residues. With 6 bases clipped from V and 5 bases from J, the junction kept 8 bases outside the gene matches. Germline-derived CDR1 and CDR2 are MNHEY and SMNVEV (reference sequence). The CDR3 spells CASSGRTGGVDTQYF. In DNA form, the CDR3 reads TGTGCCAGCAGCGGAAGGACAGGGGGGGTAGATACGCAGTATTTT.

The chain employs TRBV27 and TRBJ2-1, with D possibly being TRBD1 (6 bases). V gave up 5 bases and J gave up 6 bases, with 23 bases separating them. The CDR3 is made up of 17 amino acids. Germline-derived CDR1 and CDR2 are MNHEY and SMNVEV (reference sequence). The CDR3 loop is CASSTIQGTPPFNEQFF. The CDR3 DNA is TGTGCCAGCAGTACCATCCAGGGGACACCGCCCTTCAATGAGCAGTTCTTC.

The rearrangement uses TRBV30 and TRBJ1-1, with a weak D call TRBD1 (5 bases). The V and J ends lost 4 bases and 1 base respectively, with 13 bases between them. There are 14 residues in the CDR3. Germline V gives CDR1 GTSNPN, CDR2 SVGIG (reference sequence). This CDR3 is CAWTSGQGNTEAFF. Here the CDR3 DNA reads TGTGCCTGGACCTCAGGTCAGGGGAACACTGAAGCTTTCTTT. Drawing the rest from reference TRBV30 and TRBJ1-1, the complete variable domain is SQTIHQWPATLVQPVGSPLSLECTVEGTSNPNLYWYRQAAGRGLQLLFYSVGIGQISSEVPQNLSASRPQDRQFILSSKKLLLSDSGFYLCAWTSGQGNTEAFFGQGTRLTVV.

This clone was seen just once. The CDR3 region has the DNA TGTGCCAGCAGGGGGGGAGGCTCTGGGGCCAACGTCCTGACTTTC. Amino acid sequence: CASRGGGSGANVLTF. This chain links TRBV6-5 with TRBJ2-6, with a possible D match to TRBD2 (6 bases). V was clipped by 6 bases and J by 0 bases, with 9 bases between them. The germline CDR1 and CDR2 sequences are MNHEY and SVGAGI. This CDR3 contains 15 residues.

This clone was seen once. Other nucleotide sequences in the sample specify the same CDR3. The rearrangement joins TRBV7-2 to TRBJ2-2; D might be TRBD2 (5 bases). V was pared by 4 bases and J by 1 base, with 10 bases between. CDR1 and CDR2 (germline): SGHTA, FQGNSA. The CDR3 has 15 amino acids. The CDR3 is CASSSSGVNTGELFF. CDR3 DNA: TGTGCCAGCAGCTCGAGCGGCGTGAACACCGGGGAGCTGTTTTTT.

The chain uses TRBV3-1 (or the pseudogene TRBV3-2) and TRBJ2-5, with 7 bases aligning to TRBD1. The germline gives CDR1 LGHDT, CDR2 YNNKEL (reference sequence). Trimming took 3 bases from V and 0 from J; bases not matched to a gene: 4. The CDR3 totals 15 residues. The CDR3 nucleotides are TGTGCCAGCAGCCAGGGACAGACGTACCAAGAGACCCAGTACTTC. Translated: CASSQGQTYQETQYF.

The genes are TRBV5-3 and TRBJ2-7; tentatively, D is TRBD1 (5 bases). TRBV5-3 is sorted into the ORF group, with uncertain function. There are 13 residues in the CDR3. V lost 5 bases and J lost 1, with 10 bases in between. The CDR3 DNA follows: TGTGCCAGAAGTTGGTCAGGGTCCTACGAGCAGTACTTC. Residues: CARSWSGSYEQYF.

Comment on this clone: Other DNA sequences within the sample encode an identical CDR3. The rearrangement uses TRBV19 and TRBJ1-5, with 9 bases that match TRBD1. Germline CDR1 reads LNHDA; CDR2 reads SQIVND (reference sequence). V gave up 3 bases and J gave up 4 bases; unmatched junction bases: 4. The CDR3 is 15 residues long. DNA for the CDR3: TGTGCCAGTAGTATCAACAGGGGGCTTAATCAGCCCCAGCATTTT. Its translation: CASSINRGLNQPQHF.

This clone came up once. The chain joins TRBV11-2 to TRBJ1-1; D is undetermined. The CDR3 covers 15 residues. Germline-derived CDR1 and CDR2 are SGHAT and FQNNGV. Deletions cut 1 base from V and 5 bases from J, with 14 bases between. Written as DNA, the CDR3 is TGTGCCAGCAGCTTAGTTTGGGTCATGAGGACTGAAGCTTTCTTT. It yields the protein CASSLVWVMRTEAFF. The full variable domain, its missing parts supplied by reference TRBV11-2 and TRBJ1-1, is EAGVAQSPRYKIIEKRQSVAFWCNPISGHATLYWYQQILGQGPKLLIQFQNNGVVDDSQLPKDRFSAERLKGVDSTLKIQPAKLEDSAVYLCASSLVWVMRTEAFFGQGTRLTVV.

The CDR3 DNA is TGTGCCAGCAGCCCCGCGGGACTAGCGGGAGGGGAAAGCTCCTACAATGAGCAGTTCTTC. Its translation is CASSPAGLAGGESSYNEQFF. This chain joins TRBV9 and TRBJ2-1; 16 bases are shared with TRBD2. Unmatched junction bases numbered 10, after V lost 4 bases and J lost 0 bases. This CDR3 is built from 20 residues. Germline V lookup: CDR1 SGDLS, CDR2 YYNGEE.